This section outlines one TCR beta chain sequence together with its context. TCRdb keeps only in-frame clones here, not all; method: immunoSEQ multiplex PCR. This sample has fewer than 450,000 clones; around 91% occur once, and the top ten carry about 0.6%. The data belong to a study of blood T cell repertoires in COVID-19. This CDR3 has 15 residues. Per germline, CDR1 WNHNN and CDR2 SYGVQD (reference sequence). J gave up 7 bases and V 8 bases, and 10 bases lay outside the gene matches. Two negative PCRs, clearance, or symptom resolution characterized the recovered Cohort 3 donors. The source of this sequence is a man between 18 and 29 years old who had recovered from COVID-19. The chain has TRBV10-1 and TRBJ2-4, with 11 bases lining up with TRBD2. Sequences were obtained from PBMCs or T cells enriched from blood (not recorded which). CDR3 bases: TGCGCCAGCTACCCCGTTACTAGCGGGAGTAACATTCAGTACTTC. It is translated as CASYPVTSGSNIQYF.